This TCR beta chain was captured by sequencing in a study of T-cell memory formation after mild COVID-19. MiXCR was run by TCRdb on the 5' RACE reads, yielding one entry per CDR3 protein. This sample has under 200,000 distinct CDR3 sequences; more than 9% occur once, and the top ten carry around 3.8%. Trimming left V 5 bases short and J 3 bases short, with 14 bases between. The CDR3 sequence is 14 residues long. Germline CDR1 and CDR2: LGHNT and FRNRAP. The chain is built from TRBV12-5 and TRBJ2-7; D might be TRBD1 (5 bases). The sample taken for sequencing was PBMCs or a T cell subset sorted from them (not recorded which). The receptor's source is a man aged 18 to 35 who had mild COVID-19 (a few samples of this study predate the infection). Cell type and time point are not known. Here the CDR3 reads CASGRGTGNYEQYF. CDR3 sequence (DNA): TGTGCTAGTGGTCGAGGTACAGGTAACTACGAGCAGTACTTC.